These 21 T cell receptor beta chains originate from one sample sequenced in a study of cytomegalovirus exposure and HLA in healthy donors. The study ran its PCR with 60 Vbeta and 13 Jbeta primers. This table comes from immunoSEQ multiplex PCR, and its TCRdb copy is limited to in-frame clones, with some not included. This sample has 95,000 to 150,000 clones; about three quarters occur once, and the top ten carry around 1.8%. The sample was PBMCs. The source is a man between 45 and 60 years old in good health and CMV-seronegative.

On this clone: One end of the junction varies from germline; a read error may be responsible. The genes are TRBV7-9 and TRBJ1-1; 7 nucleotides agree with TRBD1. The germline gives CDR1 SEHNR, CDR2 FQNEAQ (reference sequence). This CDR3 is built from 17 residues. The DNA for the CDR3 is TGTTCCAGCAGCGAGACTGGGACAGAGAAGATGAACACTGAAGCTTTCTTT. It yields the protein CSSSETGTEKMNTEAFF.

The table lists this clone with a count of one. V gene TRBV4-1 combines with J gene TRBJ2-1, with 9 bases that match TRBD2. V shed 1 base and J 8 bases; nucleotides not matched to a gene: 12. The CDR3 is made up of 17 amino acids. Per the germline V gene, CDR1 is MGHRA and CDR2 is YSYEKL. The CDR3 coding sequence is TGCGCCAGCAGCCAAGGGGGCGTGATAGCGGGGGTCGATGAGCAGTTCTTC. This translates into CASSQGGVIAGVDEQFF.

This CDR3 is CASSAGDQPQHF. For the CDR3, the DNA is TGTGCCAGCTCAGCGGGAGATCAGCCCCAGCATTTT. The chain links TRBV18 to TRBJ1-5, with D unclear. The CDR3 totals 12 residues. V lost 5 bases to trimming and J lost 5 bases, with 7 bases between them. Germline-derived CDR1 and CDR2 are KGHSH and LQKENI.

The gene calls are TRBV15 and TRBJ1-4, with 11 bases lining up with TRBD1. The CDR3 is made up of 16 amino acids. V lost 4 bases to trimming and J lost 8 bases; unmatched junction nucleotides: 9. Germline assignment: CDR1 LNHNV and CDR2 YYDKDF (reference sequence). CDR3 residues: CATSKTKGQGEEKLFF. DNA for the CDR3: TGTGCCACCAGCAAAACGAAGGGACAGGGGGAGGAAAAACTGTTTTTT.

A note on this clone: Sequence at one end of the junction differs from germline and may be a read error. The chain has TRBV7-9 and TRBJ2-7, with 11 bases identical to TRBD1. Germline V gives CDR1 SEHNR, CDR2 FQNEAQ (reference sequence). This CDR3 has 18 amino acids. The DNA for the CDR3 is TGTTCCAGCAGACCCGGGACAGGGGGTCGAAAGGAATTTTACGAGCAGTACTTC. Residues: CSSRPGTGGRKEFYEQYF. The full variable domain, completed using reference TRBV7-9 and TRBJ2-7, is DTGVSQNPRHKITKRGQNVTFRCDPISEHNRLYWYRQTLGQGPEFLTYFQNEAQLEKSRLLSDRFSAERPKGSFSTLEIQRTEQGDSAMYLCSSRPGTGGRKEFYEQYFGPGTRLTVT.

This clone has only a few counts. J is TRBJ2-6 and V is TRBV7-9, with TRBD1 matching 7 bases. The CDR3 length is 16 residues. J lost 0 bases, V lost 5 bases, and 4 bases had no gene match. In germline, CDR1 is SEHNR, CDR2 FQNEAQ (reference sequence). DNA for the CDR3: TGTGCCAGCAGCCTTTCAGGGGGCTCTGGGGCCAACGTCCTGACTTTC. This translates into CASSLSGGSGANVLTF.

The chain recombines TRBV7-2 with TRBJ2-7; a weak D match, TRBD1 (5 bases). V lost 5 bases and J 3 bases, leaving 14 bases between the germline ends. CDR3 length: 14 amino acids. Germline CDR1 is SGHTA and CDR2 is FQGNSA. CDR3 in amino acids: CASSAESGFYEQYF. The CDR3 nucleotides are TGTGCCAGCAGCGCCGAATCAGGGTTCTACGAGCAGTACTTC.

V usage is TRBV2 and J usage is TRBJ2-7, with D perhaps TRBD1 (6 bases). Trimming pared 5 bases from V and 2 bases from J, leaving 16 bases between. The CDR3 contains 15 residues. Germline-derived CDR1 and CDR2 are SNHLY and FYNNEI. This CDR3 reads CASSYLGAGTYEQYV. DNA of the CDR3: TGTGCCAGCAGTTACTTGGGGGCCGGGACCTACGAGCAGTACGTC.

The V call is TRBV2, the J call TRBJ1-1, with 7 nucleotides matching TRBD1. There are 14 residues in the CDR3. In germline, CDR1 is SNHLY, CDR2 FYNNEI. Unmatched junction bases numbered 11, after V lost 8 bases and J lost 5 bases. The CDR3 nucleotides are TGTGCCAGCGGACCCGGGACAGAAAAGACTGAAGCTTTCTTT. Amino acid sequence: CASGPGTEKTEAFF. The full variable domain, completed using reference TRBV2 and TRBJ1-1, is EPEVTQTPSHQVTQMGQEVILRCVPISNHLYFYWYRQILGQKVEFLVSFYNNEISEKSEIFDDQFSVERPDGSNFTLKIRSTKLEDSAMYFCASGPGTEKTEAFFGQGTRLTVV.

The chain couples TRBV2 to TRBJ2-3, with 7 nucleotides matching TRBD1. The CDR3 spans 15 residues. In germline, CDR1 is SNHLY, CDR2 FYNNEI. With 5 bases clipped from V and 6 bases from J, the junction kept 11 bases outside the gene matches. The CDR3 DNA reads as TGTGCCAGCAGTCCGGGACAGATTTACCGGGATACGCAGTATTTT. This gives the protein CASSPGQIYRDTQYF.

As DNA, the CDR3 is TGTGCCAGCAGCCAAGTTGGGGGCAGGAATGAAAAACTGTTTTTT. It yields the protein CASSQVGGRNEKLFF. V is TRBV4-2 and J is TRBJ1-4; weak D call: TRBD1 (6 bases). The CDR3 is made up of 15 amino acids. The V end lost 1 base, the J end lost 5 bases, and 11 bases lay between the germline ends. Germline CDR1 LGHNA, CDR2 YNFKEQ.

V usage is TRBV6-1 and J usage is TRBJ2-7; D possibly corresponds to TRBD1 (6 bases). Per the germline V gene, CDR1 is MNHNS and CDR2 is SASEGT. Trimming cost V 6 bases and J 6 bases, with 12 bases left between them. This CDR3 contains 12 residues. The CDR3, as DNA: TGTGCCAGCAGCGATACAGGGACCGAGCAGTACTTC. The encoded protein is CASSDTGTEQYF.

The V gene is TRBV2, the J gene TRBJ1-1; TRBD1 aligns across 9 bases. Germline V gene sequence: CDR1 SNHLY, CDR2 FYNNEI. J lost 0 bases, V lost 3 bases, and 5 bases had no gene match. The CDR3 covers 16 residues. Here the CDR3 reads CASSEGTGQMNTEAFF. The CDR3, as DNA: TGTGCCAGCAGTGAGGGGACAGGGCAAATGAACACTGAAGCTTTCTTT.

The V call is TRBV5-1, the J call TRBJ2-3; 10 bases are shared with TRBD2. The CDR3 has 17 amino acids. The germline CDR1 and CDR2 sequences are SGHRS and YFSETQ. The V and J ends lost 4 bases and 3 bases, in that order; junction bases with no gene match: 11. This chain's CDR3 is CASSQPTSGAMTDTQYF. Here the CDR3 DNA reads TGCGCCAGCAGCCAACCTACTAGCGGGGCTATGACAGATACGCAGTATTTT.

The chain couples TRBV5-8 to TRBJ2-3; the match to TRBD2 covers 7 bases. The length of the CDR3 is 15 residues. Losses at the gene ends were 7 bases for V and 6 bases for J; bases not matched to a gene: 14. Germline V gives CDR1 SGHTS, CDR2 YDEGEE. The CDR3 DNA follows: TGTGCCAGCCCTTCGACTAGCCGGGCCCGGGATACGCAGTATTTT. This translates into CASPSTSRARDTQYF.

This clone showed up just a few times. The V gene is TRBV7-9, the J gene TRBJ2-7, with 7 nucleotides matching TRBD1. This CDR3 spans 15 amino acids. CDR1 and CDR2 (germline): SEHNR, FQNEAQ (reference sequence). After removal of 6 bases from V and 0 bases from J, the junction contained 8 bases not matched to a gene. CDR3 in DNA: TGTGCCAGCAGATTCGGACAGGAAGGCTCCTACGAGCAGTACTTC. Protein sequence: CASRFGQEGSYEQYF.

The rearrangement links TRBV6-5 to TRBJ2-5; TRBD1 is a possible D gene (6 bases). V was trimmed by 4 bases and J by 7 bases, leaving 16 bases between them. The CDR3 extends over 14 amino acids. In germline, CDR1 is MNHEY, CDR2 SVGAGI. This CDR3 is CASSFPGTTGTQYF. The CDR3 bases are TGTGCCAGCAGTTTCCCCGGGACAACCGGGACCCAGTACTTC.

V is TRBV11-3 and J is TRBJ1-6, with D uncertain. CDR1 is SGHNT and CDR2 is YENEEA in the germline V gene. V lost 2 bases, J lost 6 bases, and 5 bases lay in between. The CDR3 is 13 residues long. CDR3 coding DNA: TGTGCCAGCAGCTTAAACAGTAATTCACCCCTCCACTTT. It translates to CASSLNSNSPLHF.

As for this clone: One junction end does not reproduce the germline sequence, and a read error may be involved. V gene TRBV7-9 combines with J gene TRBJ2-5, with D tentatively TRBD2 (7 bases). CDR1 is SEHNR, CDR2 FQNEAQ, per germline (reference sequence). The CDR3 is 13 residues long. The CDR3 nucleotides are TGTTCCAGCATCAGGGGAGGGGAAGAGACCCAGTACTTC. As protein: CSSIRGGEETQYF.

The gene calls are TRBV5-1 and TRBJ2-1; 9 nucleotides match TRBD1. Germline V CDR1 and CDR2: SGHRS, YFSETQ. The CDR3 has 17 amino acids. Trimming took 4 bases from V and 8 from J; bases not matched to a gene: 16. CDR3 protein: CASSPTGTGFGGDEQFF. The CDR3, as DNA: TGCGCCAGCAGCCCTACCGGGACAGGGTTCGGGGGCGATGAGCAGTTCTTC.

CDR3 sequence (DNA): TGTGCCGGGGGACAGACTAGCAATCAGCCCCAGCATTTT. The encoded protein is CAGGQTSNQPQHF. The rearrangement joins TRBV6-1 to TRBJ1-5; 7 positions match TRBD1. The CDR3 extends over 13 amino acids. V gave up 11 bases and J gave up 0 bases; unmatched junction bases: 4. Germline values: CDR1 MNHNS, CDR2 SASEGT.